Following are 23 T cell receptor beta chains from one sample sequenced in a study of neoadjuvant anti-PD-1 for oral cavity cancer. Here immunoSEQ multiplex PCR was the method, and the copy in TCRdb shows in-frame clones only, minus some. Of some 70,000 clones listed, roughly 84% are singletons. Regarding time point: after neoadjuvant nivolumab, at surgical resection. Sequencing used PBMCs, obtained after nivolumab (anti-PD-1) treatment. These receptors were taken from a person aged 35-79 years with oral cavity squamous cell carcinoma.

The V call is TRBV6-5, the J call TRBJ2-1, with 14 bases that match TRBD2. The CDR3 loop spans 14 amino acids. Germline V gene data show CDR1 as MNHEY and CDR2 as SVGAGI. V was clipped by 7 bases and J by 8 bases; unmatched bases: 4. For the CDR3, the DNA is TGTGCCAGCACCCAGGGACTAGCGGGAGATGAGCAGTTCTTC. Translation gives CASTQGLAGDEQFF.

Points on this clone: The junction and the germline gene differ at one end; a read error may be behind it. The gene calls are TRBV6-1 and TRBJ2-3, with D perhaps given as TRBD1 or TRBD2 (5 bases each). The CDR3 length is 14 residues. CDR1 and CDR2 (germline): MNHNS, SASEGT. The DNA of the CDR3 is TGTGCCAGCAGCGAAGGGGACCGCACAGATACGCAGTATTTT. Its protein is CASSEGDRTDTQYF.

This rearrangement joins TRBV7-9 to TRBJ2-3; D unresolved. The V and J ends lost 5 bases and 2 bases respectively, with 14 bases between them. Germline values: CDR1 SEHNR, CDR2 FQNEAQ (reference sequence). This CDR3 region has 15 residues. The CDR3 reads CASSRTNNPTDTQYF. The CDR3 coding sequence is TGTGCCAGCAGCCGGACCAACAACCCCACAGATACGCAGTATTTT.

CDR3 in amino acids: CASSALAGGPVTYEQYF. The CDR3 DNA follows: TGTGCCAGCAGTGCTTTAGCGGGAGGGCCCGTTACCTACGAGCAGTACTTC. The V call is TRBV2, the J call TRBJ2-7; 11 nucleotides align to TRBD2. Trimming removed 4 bases from V and 2 bases from J; junction bases left unmatched: 10. The CDR3 covers 17 residues. Germline loops: CDR1 SNHLY, CDR2 FYNNEI. The complete variable domain, with remaining parts taken from reference TRBV2 and TRBJ2-7, reads EPEVTQTPSHQVTQMGQEVILRCVPISNHLYFYWYRQILGQKVEFLVSFYNNEISEKSEIFDDQFSVERPDGSNFTLKIRSTKLEDSAMYFCASSALAGGPVTYEQYFGPGTRLTVT.

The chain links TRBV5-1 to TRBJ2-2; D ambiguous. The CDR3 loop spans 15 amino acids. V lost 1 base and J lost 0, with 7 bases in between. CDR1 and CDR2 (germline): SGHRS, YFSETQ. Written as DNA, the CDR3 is TGCGCCAGCAGCTTGCTGTCTCCGAACACCGGGGAGCTGTTTTTT. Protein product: CASSLLSPNTGELFF.

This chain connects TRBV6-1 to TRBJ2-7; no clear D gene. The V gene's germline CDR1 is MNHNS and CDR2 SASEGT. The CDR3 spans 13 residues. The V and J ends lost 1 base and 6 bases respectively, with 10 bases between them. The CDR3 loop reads CASSEGAEREQYF. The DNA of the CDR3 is TGTGCCAGCAGTGAAGGTGCCGAACGCGAGCAGTACTTC.

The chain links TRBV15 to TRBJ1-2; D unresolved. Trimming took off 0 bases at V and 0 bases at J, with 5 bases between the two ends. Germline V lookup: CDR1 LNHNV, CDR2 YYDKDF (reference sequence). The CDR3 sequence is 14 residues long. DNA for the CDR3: TGTGCCACCAGCAGAGAAGTAGCTAACTATGGCTACACCTTC. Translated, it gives CATSREVANYGYTF.

CDR3 amino acids: CATSRAWTGGGDTQYF. The CDR3 nucleotides are TGTGCCACCAGCAGAGCATGGACAGGGGGTGGAGATACGCAGTATTTT. V usage is TRBV15 and J usage is TRBJ2-3; 10 bases agree with TRBD1. The V and J ends lost 1 base and 5 bases, in that order; junction bases with no gene match: 6. CDR3 length: 16 amino acids. CDR1 LNHNV and CDR2 YYDKDF come from the germline V gene (reference sequence).

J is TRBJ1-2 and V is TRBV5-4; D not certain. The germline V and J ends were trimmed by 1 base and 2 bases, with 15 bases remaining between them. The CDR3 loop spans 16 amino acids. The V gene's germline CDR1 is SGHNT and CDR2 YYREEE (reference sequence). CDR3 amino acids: CASSLSRAGLNYGYTF. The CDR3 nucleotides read TGTGCCAGCAGCTTGTCGAGGGCGGGGTTAAACTATGGCTACACCTTC.

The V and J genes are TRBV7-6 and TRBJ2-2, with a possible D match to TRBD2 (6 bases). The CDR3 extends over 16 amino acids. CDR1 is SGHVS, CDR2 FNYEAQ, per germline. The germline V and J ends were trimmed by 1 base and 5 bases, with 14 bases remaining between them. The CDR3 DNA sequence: TGTGCCAGCAGCTTAGAACGATCGAGCGGGACCGGGGAGCTGTTTTTT. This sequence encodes CASSLERSSGTGELFF.

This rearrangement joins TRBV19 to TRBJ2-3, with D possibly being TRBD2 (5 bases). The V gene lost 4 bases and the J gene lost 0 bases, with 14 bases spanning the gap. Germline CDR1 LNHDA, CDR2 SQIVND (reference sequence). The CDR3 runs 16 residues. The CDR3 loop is CASSRGSDPSTDTQYF. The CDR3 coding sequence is TGTGCCAGTAGTAGAGGTAGCGACCCTAGCACAGATACGCAGTATTTT.

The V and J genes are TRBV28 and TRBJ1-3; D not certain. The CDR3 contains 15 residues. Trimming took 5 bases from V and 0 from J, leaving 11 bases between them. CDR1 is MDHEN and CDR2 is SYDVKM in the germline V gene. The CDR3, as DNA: TGTGCCAGCAGTCTTCGGGCTGGCTCTGGAAACACCATATATTTT. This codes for CASSLRAGSGNTIYF.

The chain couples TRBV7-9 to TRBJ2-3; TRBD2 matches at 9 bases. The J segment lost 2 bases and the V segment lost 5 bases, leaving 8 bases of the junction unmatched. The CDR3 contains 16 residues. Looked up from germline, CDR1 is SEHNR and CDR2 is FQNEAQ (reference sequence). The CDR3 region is CASSHLAGTATDTQYF. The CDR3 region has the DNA TGTGCCAGCAGCCATCTAGCGGGAACCGCCACAGATACGCAGTATTTT.

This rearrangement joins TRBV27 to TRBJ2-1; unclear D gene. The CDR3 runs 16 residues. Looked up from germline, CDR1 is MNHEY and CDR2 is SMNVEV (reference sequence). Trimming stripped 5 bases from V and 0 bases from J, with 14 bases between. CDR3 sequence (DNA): TGTGCCAGCAGTCGGGTCGACGGTACCTCCTACAATGAGCAGTTCTTC. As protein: CASSRVDGTSYNEQFF.

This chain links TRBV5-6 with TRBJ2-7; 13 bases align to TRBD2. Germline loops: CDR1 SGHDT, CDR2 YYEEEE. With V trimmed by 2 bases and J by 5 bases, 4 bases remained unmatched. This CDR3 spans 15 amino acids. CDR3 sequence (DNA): TGTGCCAGCAGCTTCTTCGGGACTAGCGGGAACGAGCAGTACTTC. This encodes CASSFFGTSGNEQYF.

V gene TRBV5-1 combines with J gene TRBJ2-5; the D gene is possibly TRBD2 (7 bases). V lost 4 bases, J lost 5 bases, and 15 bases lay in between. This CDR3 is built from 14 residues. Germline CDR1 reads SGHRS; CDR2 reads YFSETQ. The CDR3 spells CASSGGATRETQYF. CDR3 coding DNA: TGCGCCAGCAGCGGGGGGGCCACTCGGGAGACCCAGTACTTC.

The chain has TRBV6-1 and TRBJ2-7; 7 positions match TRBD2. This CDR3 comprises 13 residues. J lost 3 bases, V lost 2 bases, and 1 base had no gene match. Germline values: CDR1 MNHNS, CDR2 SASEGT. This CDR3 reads CASSESGNYEQYF. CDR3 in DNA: TGTGCCAGCAGTGAAAGCGGGAACTACGAGCAGTACTTC.

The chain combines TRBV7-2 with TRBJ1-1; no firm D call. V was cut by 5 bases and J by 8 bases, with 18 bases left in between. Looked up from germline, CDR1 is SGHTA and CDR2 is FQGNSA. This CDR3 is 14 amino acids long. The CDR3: CASSPSSMVEEAFF. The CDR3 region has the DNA TGTGCCAGCAGCCCGAGCAGTATGGTGGAGGAAGCTTTCTTT.

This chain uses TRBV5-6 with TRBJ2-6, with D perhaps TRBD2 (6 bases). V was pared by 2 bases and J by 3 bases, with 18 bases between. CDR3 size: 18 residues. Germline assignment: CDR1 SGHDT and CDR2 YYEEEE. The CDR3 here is CASSLFGGPGSGANVLTF. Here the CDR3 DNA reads TGTGCCAGCAGCTTATTTGGGGGTCCCGGGAGTGGGGCCAACGTCCTGACTTTC.

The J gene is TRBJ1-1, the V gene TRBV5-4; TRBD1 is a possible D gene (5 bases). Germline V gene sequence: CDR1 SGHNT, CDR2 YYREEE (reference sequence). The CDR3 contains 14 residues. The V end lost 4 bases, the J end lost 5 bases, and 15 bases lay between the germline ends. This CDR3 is CASSIRGGLTEAFF. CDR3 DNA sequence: TGTGCCAGCAGCATACGGGGGGGGTTGACTGAAGCTTTCTTT.

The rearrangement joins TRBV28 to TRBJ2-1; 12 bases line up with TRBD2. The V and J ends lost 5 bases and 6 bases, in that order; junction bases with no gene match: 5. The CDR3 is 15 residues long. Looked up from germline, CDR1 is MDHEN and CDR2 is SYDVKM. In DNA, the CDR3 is TGTGCCAGCAGTCTTCTAGCGGGAGGGGGCAATGAGCAGTTCTTC. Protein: CASSLLAGGGNEQFF.

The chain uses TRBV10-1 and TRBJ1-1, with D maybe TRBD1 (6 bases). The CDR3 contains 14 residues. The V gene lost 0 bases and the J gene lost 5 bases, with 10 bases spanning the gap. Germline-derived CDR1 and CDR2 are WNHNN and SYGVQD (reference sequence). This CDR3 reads CASSESQGLTEAFF. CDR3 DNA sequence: TGCGCCAGCAGTGAGTCTCAGGGGTTGACTGAAGCTTTCTTT.

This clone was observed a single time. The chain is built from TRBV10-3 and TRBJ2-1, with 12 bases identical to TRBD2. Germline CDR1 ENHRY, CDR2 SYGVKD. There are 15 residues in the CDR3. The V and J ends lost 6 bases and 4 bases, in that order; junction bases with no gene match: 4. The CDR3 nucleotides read TGTGCCATCAGCCCGACTAGCGGGAGTTACAATGAGCAGTTCTTC. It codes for CAISPTSGSYNEQFF.